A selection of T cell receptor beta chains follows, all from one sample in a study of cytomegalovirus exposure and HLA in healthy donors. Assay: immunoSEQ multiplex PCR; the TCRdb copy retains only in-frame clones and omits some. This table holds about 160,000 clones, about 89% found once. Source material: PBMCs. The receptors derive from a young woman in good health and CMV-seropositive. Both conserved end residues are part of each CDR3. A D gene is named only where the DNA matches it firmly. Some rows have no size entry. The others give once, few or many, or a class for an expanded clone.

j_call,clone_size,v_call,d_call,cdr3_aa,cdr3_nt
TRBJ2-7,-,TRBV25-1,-,CASSEPGRSSYEQYF,TGTGCCAGCAGTGAACCTGGGAGATCCTCCTACGAGCAGTACTTC
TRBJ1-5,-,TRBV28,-,CASSITSQPQHF,TGTGCCAGCAGTATTACGAGTCAGCCCCAGCATTTT
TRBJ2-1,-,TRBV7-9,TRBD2,CASSFRFQGGSEVYNEQFF,TGTGCCAGCAGCTTTCGTTTTCAGGGCGGGAGCGAGGTGTACAATGAGCAGTTCTTC
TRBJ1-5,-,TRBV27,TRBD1,CASSLTGVEGNQPQHF,TGTGCCAGCAGTTTAACAGGGGTGGAAGGCAATCAGCCCCAGCATTTT
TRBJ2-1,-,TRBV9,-,CASSVAPLPRDYNEQFF,TGTGCCAGCAGCGTAGCCCCACTCCCACGGGATTACAATGAGCAGTTCTTC
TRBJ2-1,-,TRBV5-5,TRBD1,CASSSLGQGSSNEQFF,TGTGCCAGCAGCTCCCTGGGACAGGGTTCATCCAATGAGCAGTTCTTC
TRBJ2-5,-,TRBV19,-,CASSLSGETQYF,TGTGCCAGTAGCCTCAGCGGGGAGACCCAGTACTTC
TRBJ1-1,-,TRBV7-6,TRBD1,CASSFGTRQGGGTEAFF,TGTGCCAGCAGCTTCGGGACCAGACAGGGGGGAGGCACTGAAGCTTTCTTT
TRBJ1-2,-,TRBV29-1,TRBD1,CSVDGQGYGYTF,TGCAGCGTCGACGGACAGGGGTATGGCTACACCTTC
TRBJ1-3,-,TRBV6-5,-,CASSYGRHPSGNTIYF,TGTGCCAGCAGTTACGGCAGGCACCCCTCTGGAAACACCATATATTTT
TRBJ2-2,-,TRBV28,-,CASSLPPPGGGELFF,TGTGCCAGCAGTTTACCCCCTCCAGGTGGCGGGGAGCTGTTTTTT
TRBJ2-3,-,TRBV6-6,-,CASSYLASADTQYF,TGTGCCAGCAGTTACCTAGCGAGCGCAGATACGCAGTATTTT
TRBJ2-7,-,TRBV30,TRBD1,CAWGGGGTGSYEQYF,TGTGCCTGGGGTGGGGGCGGGACAGGGTCCTACGAGCAGTACTTC
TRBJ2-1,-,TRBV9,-,CASSASNEQFF,TGTGCCAGCAGCGCCTCTAATGAGCAGTTCTTC
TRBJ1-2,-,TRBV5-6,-,CASSLEETEGDYGYTF,TGTGCCAGCAGCCTTGAGGAGACAGAGGGGGACTATGGCTACACCTTC
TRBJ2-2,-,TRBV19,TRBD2,CASSGTTNTGELFF,TGTGCCAGTAGTGGGACTACGAACACCGGGGAGCTGTTTTTT
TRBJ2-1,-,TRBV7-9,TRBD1,CASSPKGQASYNEQFF,TGTGCCAGCAGCCCCAAGGGACAGGCGTCCTACAATGAGCAGTTCTTC
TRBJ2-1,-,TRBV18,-,CASSPPGLQGNEQFF,TGTGCCAGCTCACCCCCAGGGCTTCAGGGGAATGAGCAGTTCTTC
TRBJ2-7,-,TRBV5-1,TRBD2,CASRLSGSSYEQYF,TGCGCCAGCAGACTCAGCGGGAGCTCCTACGAGCAGTACTTC
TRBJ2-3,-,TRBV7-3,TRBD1,CASRLTAGGTDTQYF,TGTGCCAGCAGGCTTACGGCAGGGGGTACAGATACGCAGTATTTT
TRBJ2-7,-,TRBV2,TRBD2,CASSGLAAFSEQYF,TGTGCCAGCAGTGGACTAGCGGCGTTTAGTGAGCAGTACTTC
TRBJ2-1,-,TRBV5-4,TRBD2,CASSPTTSTYNEQFF,TGTGCCAGCAGCCCGACGACTAGCACCTACAATGAGCAGTTCTTC
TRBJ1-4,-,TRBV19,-,CASSIGNGEKLFF,TGTGCCAGTAGTATAGGGAACGGGGAAAAACTGTTTTTT
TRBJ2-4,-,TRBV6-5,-,CASSISGAKNIQYF,TGTGCCAGCAGTATATCGGGAGCCAAAAACATTCAGTACTTC
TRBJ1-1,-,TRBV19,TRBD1,CASRAGGAYSTEAFF,TGTGCCAGTAGGGCAGGGGGCGCTTATAGCACTGAAGCTTTCTTT
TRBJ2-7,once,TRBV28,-,CASTEEGGFEQYF,TGTGCCAGCACGGAGGAGGGCGGGTTCGAGCAGTACTTC
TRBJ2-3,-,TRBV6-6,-,CASSYKGSWDTQYF,TGTGCCAGCAGTTACAAAGGGAGTTGGGATACGCAGTATTTT
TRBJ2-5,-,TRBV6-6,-,CASSYSGGTVVETQYF,TGTGCCAGCAGTTACTCAGGCGGGACGGTGGTAGAGACCCAGTACTTC
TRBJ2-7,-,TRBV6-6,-,CASRGRGDFPFHEQYF,TGTGCCAGCAGGGGGAGGGGGGACTTTCCATTCCACGAGCAGTACTTC
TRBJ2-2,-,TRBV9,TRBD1,CASSVRDREPGELFF,TGTGCCAGCAGCGTCCGGGACAGGGAGCCCGGGGAGCTGTTTTTT
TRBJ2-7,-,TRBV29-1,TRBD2,CSVVSGSYEQYF,TGCAGCGTTGTTAGCGGGTCCTACGAGCAGTACTTC
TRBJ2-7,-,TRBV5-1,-,CASSLQGAEGEQYF,TGCGCCAGCAGCTTGCAGGGTGCCGAAGGGGAGCAGTACTTC
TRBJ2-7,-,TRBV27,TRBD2,CASRHPGTSEYEQYF,TGTGCCAGCAGGCACCCCGGGACTAGCGAATACGAGCAGTACTTC
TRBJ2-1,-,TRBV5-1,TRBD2,CASSPGSLAGGPYNEQFF,TGCGCCAGCAGCCCCGGGAGTCTAGCGGGGGGCCCATACAATGAGCAGTTCTTC
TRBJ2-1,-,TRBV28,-,CASSLLPGGAYNEQFF,TGTGCCAGCAGTTTACTCCCGGGGGGCGCCTACAATGAGCAGTTCTTC
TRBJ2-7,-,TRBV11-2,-,CASSLSPADYEQYF,TGTGCCAGCAGCTTAAGTCCCGCAGACTACGAGCAGTACTTC
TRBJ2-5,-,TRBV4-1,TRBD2,CASSQEGASGGPTQETQYF,TGCGCCAGCAGCCAAGAGGGCGCTAGCGGGGGGCCGACCCAAGAGACCCAGTACTTC
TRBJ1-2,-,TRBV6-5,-,CASSYTPGVGYGYTF,TGTGCCAGCAGTTACACCCCGGGGGTAGGGTATGGCTACACCTTC
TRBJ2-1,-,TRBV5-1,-,CASSFPPASSYNEQFF,TGCGCCAGCAGCTTTCCCCCAGCGAGCTCCTACAATGAGCAGTTCTTC
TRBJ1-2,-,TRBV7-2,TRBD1,CASSFPRGQAFYGYTF,TGTGCCAGCAGCTTCCCCCGAGGACAGGCCTTCTATGGCTACACCTTC
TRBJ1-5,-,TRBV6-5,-,CASSPAKGNQPQHF,TGTGCCAGCAGCCCGGCGAAGGGGAATCAGCCCCAGCATTTT
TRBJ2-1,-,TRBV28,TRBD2,CASSLWTSGYNEQFF,TGTGCCAGCAGTTTATGGACTAGCGGATACAATGAGCAGTTCTTC
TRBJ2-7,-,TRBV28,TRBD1,CASSPTGQGRGEQYF,TGTGCCAGCAGCCCGACGGGACAGGGACGTGGCGAGCAGTACTTC
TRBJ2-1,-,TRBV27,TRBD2,CASSYGGGTYNEQFF,TGTGCCAGCAGTTACGGCGGGGGGACGTACAATGAGCAGTTCTTC
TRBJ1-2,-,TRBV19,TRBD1,CASSYTSPGQSYTGGYTF,TGTGCCAGTAGCTATACTTCACCGGGACAGTCCTATACGGGGGGCTACACCTTC
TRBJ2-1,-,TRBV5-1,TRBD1,CASSFWGGTGGGNEQFF,TGCGCCAGCAGCTTTTGGGGAGGGACAGGGGGCGGAAATGAGCAGTTCTTC
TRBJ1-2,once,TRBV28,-,CASSPRSLRGYTF,TGTGCCAGCAGCCCGCGGAGCCTGCGTGGCTACACCTTC
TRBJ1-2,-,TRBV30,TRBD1,CAWTGQGEANYGYTF,TGTGCCTGGACAGGACAGGGGGAAGCTAACTATGGCTACACCTTC
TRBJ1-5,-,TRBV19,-,CASSYPGDYSNQPQHF,TGTGCCAGTAGTTACCCAGGGGATTATAGCAATCAGCCCCAGCATTTT
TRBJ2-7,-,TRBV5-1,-,CASSFRGSFEQYF,TGCGCCAGCAGCTTCCGGGGGTCTTTCGAGCAGTACTTC
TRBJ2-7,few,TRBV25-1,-,CASSELSSSYEQYF,TGTGCCAGCAGTGAATTAAGTAGCTCCTACGAGCAGTACTTC